This entry lists 27 T cell receptor beta chains sequenced from one sample in a study of cytomegalovirus exposure and HLA in healthy donors. The study ran its PCR with 60 Vbeta and 13 Jbeta primers. The method was immunoSEQ multiplex PCR; TCRdb's version includes in-frame clones alone and lacks a portion of them. This sample's table reports around 39,000 clones. What was sequenced was PBMCs. These receptors were obtained from a male donor in good health and CMV-seronegative.

The genes are TRBV5-4 and TRBJ2-7; the D is unclear. CDR1 and CDR2 from the germline V gene are SGHNT and YYREEE (reference sequence). The CDR3 totals 13 residues. The ends were cut back, 5 bases at V and 4 bases at J, with 13 bases in the middle. CDR3 nucleotides: TGTGCCAGCAGTAGAGAGCCAATTTACGAGCAGTACTTC. It encodes CASSREPIYEQYF.

V gene TRBV5-1 combines with J gene TRBJ1-1; 10 bases line up with TRBD1. This CDR3 contains 14 residues. Germline values: CDR1 SGHRS, CDR2 YFSETQ. The V segment lost 3 bases and the J segment 5 bases; nucleotides outside the gene matches: 4. The CDR3 loop reads CASSWDRGGTEAFF. In nucleotides, the CDR3 is TGCGCCAGCAGCTGGGACAGGGGAGGTACTGAAGCTTTCTTT.

V and J are TRBV18 and TRBJ1-1, with TRBD1 as a possible D gene (5 bases). Trimming took off 6 bases at V and 1 base at J, with 18 bases between the two ends. The CDR3 sequence is 16 residues long. Per germline, CDR1 KGHSH and CDR2 LQKENI. CDR3 coding DNA: TGTGCCAGCTCGCCTTTGGGAACAGGCCCGAACACTGAAGCTTTCTTT. It translates to CASSPLGTGPNTEAFF.

The chain carries TRBV5-6 and TRBJ1-2; unclear D gene. V lost 1 base and J 2 bases, leaving 6 bases between the germline ends. There are 13 residues in the CDR3. Germline CDR1 SGHDT, CDR2 YYEEEE. The CDR3 DNA is TGTGCCAGCAGCTTGAGCAGGAACTATGGCTACACCTTC. It translates to CASSLSRNYGYTF.

This sequence joins TRBV7-6 and TRBJ1-6, with TRBD1 matching 7 bases. The germline gives CDR1 SGHVS, CDR2 FNYEAQ. V shed 1 base, J shed 9 bases, and the junction held 6 bases outside the gene matches. The CDR3 is 15 residues long. The CDR3 nucleotides are TGTGCCAGCAGCTTAGATGGGACAGTCGGTTCACCCCTCCACTTT. This encodes CASSLDGTVGSPLHF.

V and J are TRBV30 and TRBJ2-7; 9 nucleotides match TRBD1. The germline CDR1 and CDR2 sequences are GTSNPN and SVGIG (reference sequence). CDR3 length: 12 amino acids. Losses at the gene ends were 4 bases for V and 6 bases for J; bases not matched to a gene: 4. The CDR3 nucleotides are TGTGCCTGGAACACAGGGGGCAGCGAGCAGTACTTC. It specifies CAWNTGGSEQYF.

The rearrangement joins TRBV28 to TRBJ1-3; D is ambiguous. The germline V gene has CDR1 MDHEN and CDR2 SYDVKM. The CDR3 runs 11 residues. Trimming took off 5 bases at V and 8 bases at J, with 7 bases between the two ends. CDR3 sequence: CASSELDTIYF. DNA for the CDR3: TGTGCCAGCAGTGAACTGGACACCATATATTTT.

The chain joins TRBV5-8 to TRBJ1-6; 7 bases fit TRBD1. The trim removed 4 bases at V and 7 bases at J, leaving 5 bases unmatched. The CDR3 has 14 amino acids. The germline V gene encodes CDR1 SGHTS and CDR2 YDEGEE. CDR3 DNA sequence: TGTGCCAGCAGCCACAGGGGCGCGAATTCACCCCTCCACTTT. Encoded protein: CASSHRGANSPLHF.

The rearrangement links TRBV7-9 to TRBJ2-5; the match to TRBD1 covers 8 bases. This CDR3 is built from 14 residues. J was trimmed by 6 bases and V by 3 bases; bases with no gene match: 6. CDR1 is SEHNR and CDR2 is FQNEAQ in the germline V gene (reference sequence). CDR3 sequence: CASSFKDRAKTQYF. In DNA, the CDR3 is TGTGCCAGCAGCTTTAAGGACAGGGCAAAGACCCAGTACTTC.

The genes are TRBV5-4 and TRBJ1-4, with D possibly being TRBD1 (6 bases). The CDR3 is 14 residues long. The V end lost 4 bases, the J end lost 0 bases, and 7 bases lay between the germline ends. Germline CDR1 and CDR2: SGHNT and YYREEE (reference sequence). For the CDR3, the DNA is TGTGCCAGCAGCGGACAGTCAACTAATGAAAAACTGTTTTTT. Amino acids: CASSGQSTNEKLFF. The full variable domain, completed using reference TRBV5-4 and TRBJ1-4, is ETGVTQSPTHLIKTRGQQVTLRCSSQSGHNTVSWYQQALGQGPQFIFQYYREEENGRGNFPPRFSGLQFPNYSSELNVNALELDDSALYLCASSGQSTNEKLFFGSGTQLSVL.

The rearrangement uses TRBV4-1 and TRBJ1-2; no clear D gene. Trimming shortened V by 1 base and J by 4 bases, and 10 bases separated the two germline ends. The germline V gene encodes CDR1 MGHRA and CDR2 YSYEKL. CDR3 length equals 14 residues. CDR3 amino acids: CASSQVGVSYGYTF. The CDR3 DNA sequence: TGCGCCAGCAGCCAAGTTGGAGTAAGCTATGGCTACACCTTC.

V gene TRBV4-2 combines with J gene TRBJ1-4; D possibly corresponds to TRBD1 (6 bases). Germline values: CDR1 LGHNA, CDR2 YNFKEQ. This CDR3 has 15 amino acids. Trimming pared 3 bases from V and 0 bases from J, leaving 8 bases between. The CDR3 protein is CASSQGHATNEKLFF. CDR3 DNA: TGTGCCAGCAGCCAGGGACACGCAACTAATGAAAAACTGTTTTTT.

This chain connects TRBV9 to TRBJ1-2, with unresolved D. Trimming took off 8 bases at V and 4 bases at J, with 18 bases between the two ends. This CDR3 is built from 14 residues. In germline, CDR1 is SGDLS, CDR2 YYNGEE. CDR3 residues: CASQFLRGSYGYTF. In DNA, the CDR3 is TGTGCCAGTCAGTTTCTACGGGGAAGCTATGGCTACACCTTC. Looking up the rest from reference TRBV9 and TRBJ1-2 gives the full variable domain: DSGVTQTPKHLITATGQRVTLRCSPRSGDLSVYWYQQSLDQGLQFLIQYYNGEERAKGNILERFSAQQFPDLHSELNLSSLELGDSALYFCASQFLRGSYGYTFGSGTRLTVV.

This chain's CDR3 is CASSHRGLAGSSYNEQFF. For the CDR3, the DNA is TGCGCCAGCAGCCACCGGGGACTAGCGGGGAGCTCCTACAATGAGCAGTTCTTC. The rearrangement uses TRBV4-1 and TRBJ2-1; 13 positions agree with TRBD2. This CDR3 has 18 amino acids. The junction had 5 bases not matched to a gene; V was cut back by 3 bases and J by 0 bases. The V gene's germline CDR1 is MGHRA and CDR2 YSYEKL.

J is TRBJ1-3 and V is TRBV6-5; D is perhaps TRBD1 (6 bases). Trimming shortened V by 5 bases and J by 0 bases, and 11 bases separated the two germline ends. Germline V gives CDR1 MNHEY, CDR2 SVGAGI. The CDR3 consists of 15 residues. The CDR3 sequence is CASSLGGVSGNTIYF. The CDR3 DNA sequence: TGTGCCAGCAGTCTAGGGGGGGTCTCTGGAAACACCATATATTTT.

V usage is TRBV7-8 and J usage is TRBJ2-3, with TRBD2 matching over 16 bases. CDR3 length: 19 residues. CDR1 is SGHVS and CDR2 is FQNEAQ in the germline V gene. After removal of 5 bases from V and 1 base from J, the junction contained 9 bases not matched to a gene. The CDR3 loop reads CASSLRGLAGGVRTDTQYF. Here the CDR3 DNA reads TGTGCCAGCAGCCTGCGGGGACTAGCGGGGGGGGTTCGCACAGATACGCAGTATTTT.

This sequence joins TRBV7-9 and TRBJ2-5; 9 positions match TRBD2. This CDR3 is 15 amino acids long. V lost 3 bases and J lost 3; bases outside the gene matches: 5. CDR1 is SEHNR and CDR2 is FQNEAQ in the germline V gene (reference sequence). The CDR3 loop is CASSFRTSEKETQYF. CDR3 nucleotides: TGTGCCAGCAGCTTTCGGACTAGCGAGAAAGAGACCCAGTACTTC.

The chain has TRBV6-1 and TRBJ2-7; D not certain. The CDR3 is 12 amino acids. The V gene's germline CDR1 is MNHNS and CDR2 SASEGT. Trimming pared 3 bases from V and 5 bases from J, leaving 8 bases between. CDR3 nucleotides: TGTGCCAGCAGTGAGACGCAGGACGAGCAGTACTTC. Translated: CASSETQDEQYF.

This rearrangement joins TRBV5-8 to TRBJ2-1; 9 bases line up with TRBD1. The CDR3 totals 15 residues. Germline assignment: CDR1 SGHTS and CDR2 YDEGEE. V was clipped by 2 bases and J by 4 bases; unmatched bases: 4. The CDR3: CASSFGTGQYNEQFF. Written as DNA, the CDR3 is TGTGCCAGCAGCTTCGGGACAGGGCAATACAATGAGCAGTTCTTC.

The V call is TRBV28, the J call TRBJ1-6; 8 bases map to TRBD1. The CDR3 length is 15 residues. Looked up from germline, CDR1 is MDHEN and CDR2 is SYDVKM. J lost 10 bases, V lost 4 bases, and 9 bases had no gene match. The CDR3 bases are TGTGCCAGCAGTTCGACAGGGGATTCAAGATCACCCCTCCACTTT. Protein: CASSSTGDSRSPLHF. The full variable domain, in which reference TRBV28 and TRBJ1-6 provide the parts outside the CDR3, is DVKVTQSSRYLVKRTGEKVFLECVQDMDHENMFWYRQDPGLGLRLIYFSYDVKMKEKGDIPEGYSVSREKKERFSLILESASTNQTSMYLCASSSTGDSRSPLHFGNGTRLTVT.

This rearrangement joins TRBV19 to TRBJ2-7; a possible D gene is TRBD2 (5 bases). The germline V gene has CDR1 LNHDA and CDR2 SQIVND (reference sequence). V lost 1 base to trimming and J lost 3 bases, with 13 bases between them. The CDR3 contains 15 residues. The chain's CDR3 is CASSIGVGDDYEQYF. CDR3 coding DNA: TGTGCCAGTAGTATAGGCGTGGGAGACGACTACGAGCAGTACTTC.

The CDR3 loop is CASSYLDRDYGYTF. CDR3 in DNA: TGTGCCAGCAGTTACTTAGACAGGGACTATGGCTACACCTTC. The chain is built from TRBV6-5 and TRBJ1-2; 7 bases agree with TRBD1. V lost 1 base, J lost 3 bases, and 2 bases stayed unmatched. The CDR3 is made up of 14 amino acids. Germline CDR1 reads MNHEY; CDR2 reads SVGAGI.

As concerns this clone: The same CDR3 arises from other DNA sequences in this sample as well. This chain joins TRBV19 and TRBJ1-5; D remains ambiguous. The CDR3 extends over 15 amino acids. Germline CDR1 reads LNHDA; CDR2 reads SQIVND (reference sequence). Trimming left V 4 bases short and J 0 bases short, with 10 bases between. The CDR3 DNA reads as TGTGCCAGTAGTAGGTGGGCTTATAGCAATCAGCCCCAGCATTTT. Translation gives CASSRWAYSNQPQHF.

The rearrangement uses TRBV7-3 and TRBJ2-7, with a possible D match to TRBD2 (5 bases). The germline gives CDR1 SGHTA, CDR2 FQGTGA. Deletions cut 4 bases from V and 5 bases from J, with 15 bases between. The CDR3 length is 14 residues. CDR3 sequence: CASSSSGRTDEQYF. The CDR3 DNA reads as TGTGCCAGCAGCTCATCGGGAAGGACGGACGAGCAGTACTTC.

V and J are TRBV5-1 and TRBJ1-1, with 9 bases aligning to TRBD1. Germline trimming cut 0 bases from V and 5 bases from J; bases unmatched to any gene: 5. From germline, CDR1 is SGHRS and CDR2 YFSETQ. The CDR3 runs to 15 residues. The chain's CDR3 is CASSLVLTGGTEAFF. The CDR3 bases are TGCGCCAGCAGCTTGGTGCTGACAGGGGGTACTGAAGCTTTCTTT.

This sequence joins TRBV5-6 and TRBJ2-1; D might be TRBD2 (6 bases). Trimming left V 4 bases short and J 10 bases short, with 18 bases between. This CDR3 region has 14 residues. Germline-derived CDR1 and CDR2 are SGHDT and YYEEEE. The CDR3 reads CASSPRDSWLEQFF. Here the CDR3 DNA reads TGTGCCAGCAGCCCCCGGGACTCCTGGCTCGAGCAGTTCTTC.

The rearrangement links TRBV14 to TRBJ2-7, with TRBD2 as a possible D gene (5 bases). Germline values: CDR1 SGHDN, CDR2 FVKESK. The ends were cut back, 4 bases at V and 5 bases at J, with 18 bases in the middle. The CDR3 sequence is 15 residues long. The CDR3 is CASSPQPGKRHEQYF. CDR3 DNA: TGTGCCAGCAGCCCCCAGCCGGGGAAGAGGCACGAGCAGTACTTC.